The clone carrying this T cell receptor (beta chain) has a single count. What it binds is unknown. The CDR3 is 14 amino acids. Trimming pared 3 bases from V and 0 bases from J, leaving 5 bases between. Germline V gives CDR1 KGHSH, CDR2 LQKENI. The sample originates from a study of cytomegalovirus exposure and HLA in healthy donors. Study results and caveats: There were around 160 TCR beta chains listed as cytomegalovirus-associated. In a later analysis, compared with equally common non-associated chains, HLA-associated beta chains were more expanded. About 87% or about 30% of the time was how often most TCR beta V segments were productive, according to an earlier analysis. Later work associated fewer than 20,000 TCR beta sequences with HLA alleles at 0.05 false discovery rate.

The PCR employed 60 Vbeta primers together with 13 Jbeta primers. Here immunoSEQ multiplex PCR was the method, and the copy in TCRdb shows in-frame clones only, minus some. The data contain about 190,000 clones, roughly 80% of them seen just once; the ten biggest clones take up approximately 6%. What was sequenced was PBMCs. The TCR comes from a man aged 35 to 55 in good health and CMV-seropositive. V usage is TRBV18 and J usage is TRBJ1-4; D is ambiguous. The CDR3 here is CASSPLATNEKLFF. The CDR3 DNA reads TGTGCCAGCTCACCCCTCGCAACTAATGAAAAACTGTTTTTT.